The rows below give T cell receptor beta chains drawn from one sample of a study of T cell repertoires in cytomegalovirus infection. One entry per CDR3 protein results from TCRdb running MiXCR on the reads. This sample has hundreds of thousands of distinct CDR3 sequences, with about 33% found just once. Specimen: PBMCs. The receptors were sampled from a human donor in good health (CMV status not recorded). Some clones in this sample may be carry-over from other donors' samples. CDR3s include the opening cysteine and the closing phenylalanine or tryptophan. A D gene is named only where the DNA matches it firmly. Clone sizes are given selectively: once, few, many, or a class where the clone is expanded.

TRBJ2-1 | TRBV28 | . | . | TGTGCCAGCAGTCTGTTAAACGACGAGCAGTCCTTC | CASSLLNDEQSF
TRBJ2-5 | TRBV6-6 | . | . | TGTGCCAGCAGTTCCATAGGGGAGTGGGAGACCCAGTACTTC | CASSSIGEWETQYF
TRBJ2-2 | TRBV6-5 | TRBD1 | . | TGTGCCAGCAGCCGATACAGGGGGCGCATCGGGGAGCTGTTTTTT | CASSRYRGRIGELFF
TRBJ2-1 | TRBV7-8 | . | few | TGTGCCAGCAGCATAATTGCGAATGAGCAGTTCTTC | CASSIIANEQFF
TRBJ2-4 | TRBV2 | . | . | TGTGCCAGCAGGTTCCGGGACATCGAAAACATTCAGTACTTC | CASRFRDIENIQYF
TRBJ1-4 | TRBV7-9 | . | few | TGTGCCAGCAGCTTAGGGGCTCGGGAAAAACTGTTTTTT | CASSLGAREKLFF
TRBJ2-7 | TRBV7-6 | TRBD1 | . | TGTGCCAGCAGCCCATGGACAGGGGTCCAAACGGGGGAGCAGTACTTC | CASSPWTGVQTGEQYF
TRBJ2-7 | TRBV7-2 | . | many | TGTGCCAGCTCCCTTACACAGGTGGGCCGACTCTCCTACGAGCAGTACTTC | CASSLTQVGRLSYEQYF
TRBJ2-7 | TRBV11-2 | TRBD1 | many | TGTGCCAGCAGCCGCCGACAGGGCGCCTACGAGCAGTACTTC | CASSRRQGAYEQYF
TRBJ1-2 | TRBV20-1 | TRBD1 | . | TGCAGTGCTAGAGATTACACAGGGGGCGTGTTTCATTGCTACACCTTC | CSARDYTGGVFHCYTF
TRBJ2-5 | TRBV11-2 | . | once | TGTGCCAGCGGGGACGCCTCACAAGAGACCCAGTACTTC | CASGDASQETQYF
TRBJ2-7 | TRBV6-2/TRBV6-3 | TRBD1 | . | TGTGCCAGCAGTCAATGGCGGACAGGGGCCGTCTACGAGCAGTACTTC | CASSQWRTGAVYEQYF
TRBJ1-1 | TRBV4-1 | . | few | TGCGCCAGCAGCCAACCCGACACATGGAACACTGAAGCTTTCTTT | CASSQPDTWNTEAFF
TRBJ2-2 | TRBV7-9 | . | . | TGTGCCAGCAGCTTAACAGCGACCTTTGAGCTGTTTTTT | CASSLTATFELFF
TRBJ2-1 | TRBV19 | . | . | TGTGCCAGTATGGGACAACAAGCGGCGGGCTCCTACAATGAGCAGTTCTTC | CASMGQQAAGSYNEQFF
TRBJ2-3 | TRBV20-1 | TRBD2 | . | TGCAGTGCTAGAGATGCCCCAACTAGCGGGGGCTGGATAGATACGCAGTATTTT | CSARDAPTSGGWIDTQYF
TRBJ1-2 | TRBV2 | . | . | TGTGCCAGCAGTGATCCGCGCTATGGCTACACCTTC | CASSDPRYGYTF
TRBJ1-4 | TRBV19 | . | . | TGTGCCAGTAGTCAGGCGGACGGATCAACTAATGAAAAACTGTTTTTT | CASSQADGSTNEKLFF
TRBJ1-1 | TRBV6-2/TRBV6-3 | . | few | TGTGCCAGCAGTTACTCGGCAGGTTGGAACACTGAAGCTTTCTTT | CASSYSAGWNTEAFF
TRBJ2-2 | TRBV6-4 | . | few | TGTGCCAGCAGTCAGGGTAACACCGGGGAGCTGTTTTTT | CASSQGNTGELFF
TRBJ1-1 | TRBV7-6 | . | many | TGTGCCAGCAGCCGCATACAAGGGAACACTGAAGCTTTCTTT | CASSRIQGNTEAFF
TRBJ2-1 | TRBV7-2 | TRBD2 | few | TGTGCCAGCAGCTTACGGGGGGGCCCTTCTGAGCAGTTCTTC | CASSLRGGPSEQFF
TRBJ1-1 | TRBV6-2/TRBV6-3 | TRBD1 | . | TGTGCCAGCAGTTACCCCCAGACAGGGCAGGACACTGAAGCTTTCTTT | CASSYPQTGQDTEAFF
TRBJ1-1 | TRBV5-1 | . | . | TGCGCCAGCAGCTTAAACGACTTTGGGGACACTGAAGCTTTCTTT | CASSLNDFGDTEAFF
TRBJ2-3 | TRBV7-2 | TRBD2 | . | TGTGCCAGCAGCTTACAAGCGGGGGGCCTGTCTAGCACAGATACGCAGTATTTT | CASSLQAGGLSSTDTQYF